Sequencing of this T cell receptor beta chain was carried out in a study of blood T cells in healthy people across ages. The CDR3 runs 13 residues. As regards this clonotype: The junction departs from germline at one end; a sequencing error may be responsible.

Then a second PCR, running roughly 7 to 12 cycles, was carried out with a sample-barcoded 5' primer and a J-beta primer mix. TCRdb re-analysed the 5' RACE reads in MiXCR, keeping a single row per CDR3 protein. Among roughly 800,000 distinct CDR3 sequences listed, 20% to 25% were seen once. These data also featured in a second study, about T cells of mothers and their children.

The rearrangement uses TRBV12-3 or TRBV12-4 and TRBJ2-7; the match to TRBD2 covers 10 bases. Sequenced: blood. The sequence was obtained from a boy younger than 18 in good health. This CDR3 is CASTLAGDNEQHF. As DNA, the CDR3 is TGTGCCAGCACTCTAGCGGGAGATAACGAGCAGCACTTC.